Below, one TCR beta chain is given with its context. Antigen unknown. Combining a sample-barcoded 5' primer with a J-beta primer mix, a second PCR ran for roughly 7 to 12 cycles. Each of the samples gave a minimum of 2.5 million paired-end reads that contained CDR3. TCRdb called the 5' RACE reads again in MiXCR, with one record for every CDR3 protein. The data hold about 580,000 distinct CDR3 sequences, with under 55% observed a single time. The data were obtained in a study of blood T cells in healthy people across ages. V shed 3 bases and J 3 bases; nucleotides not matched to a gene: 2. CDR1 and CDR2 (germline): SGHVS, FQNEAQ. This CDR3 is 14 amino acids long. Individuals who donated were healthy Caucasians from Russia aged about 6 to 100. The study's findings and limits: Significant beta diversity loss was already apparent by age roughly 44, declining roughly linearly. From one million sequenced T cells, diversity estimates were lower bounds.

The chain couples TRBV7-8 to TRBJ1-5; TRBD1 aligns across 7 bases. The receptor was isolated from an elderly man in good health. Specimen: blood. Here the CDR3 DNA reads TGTGCCAGCAGCTTCGGGACAGCCAATCAGCCCCAGCATTTT. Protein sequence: CASSFGTANQPQHF.